A selection of T cell receptor beta chains follows, all from one sample in a study of cytomegalovirus exposure and HLA in healthy donors. Only in-frame clones appear in the TCRdb table, and some are missing; sequencing was by immunoSEQ multiplex PCR. Among about 160,000 clones listed, approximately 79% were seen once. The sample comprised PBMCs. These receptors were collected from a man aged 35-49 years in good health and CMV-seronegative. Both conserved end residues are part of each CDR3. The D gene is left open where the match is weak. Size tells how often a clone was seen (once, few, many) or the class of an expanded clone, and some rows leave it out.

TRBJ2-2	NA	TRBV7-9	few	TGTGCCAGCAGCACCACCGACAGGAACACCGGGGAGCTGTTTTTT	CASSTTDRNTGELFF
TRBJ2-7	NA	TRBV15	NA	TGTGCCACCAGCAGAGAAGGACCCTTCGGGGGCGAGCAGTACTTC	CATSREGPFGGEQYF
TRBJ2-7	NA	TRBV5-1	NA	TGCGCCAGCAGCTTGAGCCCGTATAGCCCCTACGAGCAGTACTTC	CASSLSPYSPYEQYF
TRBJ1-5	NA	TRBV6-6	NA	TGTGCCAGCAGTTATTGGGGGGATGATCAGCCCCAGCATTTT	CASSYWGDDQPQHF
TRBJ1-2	NA	TRBV30	once	TGTGCCTGGAGCGTTGATCCGGGACTGTATGGCTACACCTTC	CAWSVDPGLYGYTF
TRBJ2-3	NA	TRBV1	NA	TGCACCAGCAGCCAGGAGGACGGGATCACAGATACGCAGTATTTT	CTSSQEDGITDTQYF
TRBJ1-4	NA	TRBV7-9	NA	TGTGCCAGCAGCTTATTTGTATTACAGGGTGAAAAACTGTTTTTT	CASSLFVLQGEKLFF
TRBJ2-5	NA	TRBV9	NA	TGTGCCAGCAGCGTAGATTCGCAGGTCCAAGAGACCCAGTACTTC	CASSVDSQVQETQYF
TRBJ1-5	NA	TRBV4-2	NA	TGTGCCAGCAGCCCACAGGGCAATCAGCCCCAGCATTTT	CASSPQGNQPQHF
TRBJ2-7	NA	TRBV5-6	NA	TGTGCCAGCAGTGGAGGGATCGAGCAGTACTTC	CASSGGIEQYF
TRBJ2-6	NA	TRBV5-4	NA	TGTGCCAGCAGCTTGGGTCCGGGAAGCTCTGGGGCCAACGTCCTGACTTTC	CASSLGPGSSGANVLTF
TRBJ2-7	NA	TRBV15	NA	TGTGCCACCAGCAGTTCCCTGGCTAGGTCCTACGAGCAGTACTTC	CATSSSLARSYEQYF
TRBJ2-3	TRBD2	TRBV9	few	TGTGCCAGCAGCCAAACTAGCGGGGGAGATACGCAGTATTTT	CASSQTSGGDTQYF
TRBJ2-7	TRBD1	TRBV9	NA	TGTGCCAGCAGCCCAAGCATACCGGGACAGCAAGCCTACGAGCAGTACTTC	CASSPSIPGQQAYEQYF
TRBJ2-4	NA	TRBV7-9	once	TGTGCCAGCGAGGACGGGGGAAACATTCAGTACTTC	CASEDGGNIQYF
TRBJ2-3	TRBD2	TRBV9	NA	TGTGCCAGCAGCATTAGCGGGGGCCCCAGCACAGATACGCAGTATTTT	CASSISGGPSTDTQYF
TRBJ2-7	TRBD2	TRBV2	NA	TGTGCCAGCAGAGTAGCACCCGGGGGGACTTACGAGCAGTACTTC	CASRVAPGGTYEQYF
TRBJ1-1	TRBD1	TRBV19	NA	TGTGCCAGTAGTATAACAGGGGGTAAAGCTTTCTTT	CASSITGGKAFF